The clone carrying this T cell receptor beta chain was recorded a few times. Its antigen is not known. Total RNA was extracted at no less than 5.5 micrograms per sample. The data were obtained in a study of blood T cells in healthy people across ages. Study-wide points: Roughly linear age-related decline in beta diversity appeared, significant by age 40. More naive CD4+ cells and higher diversity were found in long-lived than in aged donors.

A second PCR, run for roughly 7 to 11 cycles, used a sample-barcoded 5' primer plus a J-beta primer mix. Every sample returned 2.5 million or more CDR3-containing paired-end reads. TCRdb used MiXCR to reprocess the 5' RACE reads, holding one entry per CDR3 protein. This sample has about 780,000 distinct CDR3 sequences, with around 45% found just once. CDR3 size: 15 residues. J gave up 5 bases and V 5 bases, and 13 bases lay outside the gene matches. From germline, CDR1 is DFQATT and CDR2 SNEGSKA (reference sequence). The chain uses TRBV20-1 and TRBJ2-5; 8 bases match TRBD2. This receptor was identified in a man of 80 years or more in good health. Input material: blood. The CDR3: CSAAGLAVGGETQYF. CDR3 bases: TGCAGTGCTGCCGGACTAGCCGTCGGGGGGGAGACCCAGTACTTC.